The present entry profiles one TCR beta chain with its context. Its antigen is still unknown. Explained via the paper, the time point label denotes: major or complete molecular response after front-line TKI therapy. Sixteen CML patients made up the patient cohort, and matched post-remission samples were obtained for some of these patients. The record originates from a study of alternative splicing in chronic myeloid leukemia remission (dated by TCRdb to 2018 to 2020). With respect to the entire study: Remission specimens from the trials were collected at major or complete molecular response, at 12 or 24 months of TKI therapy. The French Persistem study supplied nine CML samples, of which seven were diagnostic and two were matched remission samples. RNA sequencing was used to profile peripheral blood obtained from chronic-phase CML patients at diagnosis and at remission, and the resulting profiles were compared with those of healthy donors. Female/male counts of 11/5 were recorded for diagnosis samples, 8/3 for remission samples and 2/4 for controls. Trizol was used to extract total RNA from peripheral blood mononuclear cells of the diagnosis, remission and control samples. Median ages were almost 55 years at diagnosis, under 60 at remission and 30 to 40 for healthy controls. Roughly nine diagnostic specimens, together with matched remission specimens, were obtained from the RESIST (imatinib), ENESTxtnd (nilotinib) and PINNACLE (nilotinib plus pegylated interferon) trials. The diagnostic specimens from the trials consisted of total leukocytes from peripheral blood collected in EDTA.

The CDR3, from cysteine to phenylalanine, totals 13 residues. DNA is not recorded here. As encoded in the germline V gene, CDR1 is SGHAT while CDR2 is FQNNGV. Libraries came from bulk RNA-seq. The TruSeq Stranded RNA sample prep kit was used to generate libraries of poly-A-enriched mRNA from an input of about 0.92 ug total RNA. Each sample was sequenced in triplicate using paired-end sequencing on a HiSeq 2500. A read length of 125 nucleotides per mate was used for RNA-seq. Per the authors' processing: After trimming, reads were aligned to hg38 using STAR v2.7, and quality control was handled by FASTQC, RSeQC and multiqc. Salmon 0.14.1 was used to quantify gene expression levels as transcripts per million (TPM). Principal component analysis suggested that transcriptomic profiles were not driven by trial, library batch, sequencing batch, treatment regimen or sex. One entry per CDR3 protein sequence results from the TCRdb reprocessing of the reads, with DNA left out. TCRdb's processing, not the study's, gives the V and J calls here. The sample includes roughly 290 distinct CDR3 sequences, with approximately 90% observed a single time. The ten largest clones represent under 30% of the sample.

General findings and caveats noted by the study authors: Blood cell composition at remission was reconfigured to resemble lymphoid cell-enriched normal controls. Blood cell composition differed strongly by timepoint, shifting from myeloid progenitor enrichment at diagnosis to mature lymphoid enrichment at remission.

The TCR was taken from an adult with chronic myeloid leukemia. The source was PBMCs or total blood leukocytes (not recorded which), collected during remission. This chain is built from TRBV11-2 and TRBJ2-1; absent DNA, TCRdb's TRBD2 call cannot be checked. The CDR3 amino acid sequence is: CASSLEGTSEQFF.